Each of the 23 T cell receptor beta chains below was sequenced from the same sample in a study of monozygotic twins with inflammatory bowel disease. TCRdb re-called the 5' RACE reads, yielding one record per CDR3 amino acid sequence without DNA. This sample contains around 370,000 distinct CDR3 sequences. The sample taken for sequencing was blood. The receptors come from a human donor with ulcerative colitis or Crohn's disease, or a healthy co-twin of an affected twin (not recorded which).

This rearrangement joins TRBV5-1 to TRBJ1-1; TCRdb reports TRBD1, a call that lacks DNA to check it against. Per the germline V gene, CDR1 is SGHRS and CDR2 is YFSETQ. There are 16 residues in the CDR3. The CDR3 loop reads CASSSSRQAENTEAFF.

V gene TRBV12-3 or TRBV12-4 combines with J gene TRBJ1-1; TCRdb outputs TRBD1, but without DNA this stays unchecked. There are 15 residues in the CDR3. CDR3 in amino acids: CASKGDRALNTEAFF.

The chain uses TRBV20-1 and TRBJ1-4. This CDR3 has 14 amino acids. Germline CDR1 is DFQATT and CDR2 is SNEGSKA (reference sequence). CDR3 loop: CSASRLHDGEKLFF.

This chain joins TRBV7-2 and TRBJ2-4. The CDR3 sequence is 12 residues long. CDR1 is SGHTA and CDR2 is FQGNSA in the germline V gene. This CDR3 is CASSLTGQLMGF.

The chain employs TRBV12-3 or TRBV12-4 and TRBJ2-6; the TCRdb D gene call, TRBD1, has no DNA to confirm it. This CDR3 spans 18 amino acids. The CDR3 protein is CASRVRDRGGAGANVLTF.

The gene calls are TRBV7-9 and TRBJ1-1; TCRdb selects TRBD1, and the lack of DNA leaves this call unchecked. Germline-derived CDR1 and CDR2 are SEHNR and FQNEAQ (reference sequence). The CDR3 consists of 14 residues. The CDR3 here is CASSHDRNGPEAFF.

The rearrangement links TRBV9 to TRBJ2-1; the TRBD1 assignment by TCRdb is unverifiable without DNA. This CDR3 has 16 amino acids. The germline V gene encodes CDR1 SGDLS and CDR2 YYNGEE. The CDR3 protein is CASSVVRGGSYNEQFF.

This chain joins TRBV15 and TRBJ2-1; TCRdb lists TRBD1, though no DNA is available to test this call. The CDR3 consists of 17 residues. The germline V gene encodes CDR1 LNHNV and CDR2 YYDKDF (reference sequence). The CDR3 region is CATSRVGAGRSYNEQFF.

The chain links TRBV20-1 to TRBJ2-7; the TRBD2 assignment by TCRdb is unverifiable without DNA. CDR1 DFQATT and CDR2 SNEGSKA come from the germline V gene (reference sequence). The CDR3 loop spans 18 amino acids. The CDR3 is CSARDLVSSGGSPYEQYF.

The chain couples TRBV20-1 to TRBJ2-1; lacking DNA, the TRBD1 call made by TCRdb goes unchecked. The germline CDR1 and CDR2 sequences are DFQATT and SNEGSKA (reference sequence). There are 16 residues in the CDR3. The CDR3 sequence is CSARDARTGRDNEQFF.

The gene calls are TRBV5-1 and TRBJ1-2; as DNA is missing, the TRBD1 call by TCRdb cannot be tested. Germline V CDR1 and CDR2: SGHRS, YFSETQ. This CDR3 has 15 amino acids. CDR3 amino acids: CASSKMGALRDGYTF.

This chain connects TRBV7-2 to TRBJ1-6; TCRdb picks TRBD1, but there is no DNA to check that call. CDR1 SGHTA and CDR2 FQGNSA come from the germline V gene. This CDR3 comprises 15 residues. The CDR3 sequence: CASSLPGTPNSPLHF.

The chain combines TRBV5-4 with TRBJ2-5. The germline CDR1 and CDR2 sequences are SGHNT and YYREEE (reference sequence). The CDR3 spans 14 residues. The CDR3 sequence: CASSWIGLEETQYF.

The CDR3 loop reads CSAPFSYNEQFF. The V call is TRBV20-1, the J call TRBJ2-1; no DNA is available, so the TRBD1 call from TCRdb remains unchecked. This CDR3 has 12 residues. Per the germline V gene, CDR1 is DFQATT and CDR2 is SNEGSKA (reference sequence).

CDR3 amino acids: CASSSGGALGTQYF. The rearrangement joins TRBV12-3 or TRBV12-4 to TRBJ2-5; the D call from TCRdb, TRBD2, cannot be confirmed without DNA. This CDR3 is 14 amino acids long.

The V and J genes are TRBV6-6 and TRBJ1-1. This CDR3 region has 13 residues. The germline gives CDR1 MNHNY, CDR2 SVGAGI (reference sequence). CDR3 sequence: CASSYREATEAFF.

This sequence joins TRBV18 and TRBJ1-5; TCRdb indicates TRBD1, and absent DNA this call remains unverified. This CDR3 contains 15 residues. Germline CDR1 KGHSH, CDR2 LQKENI. CDR3 sequence: CASSPSTGRNQPQHF.

This chain uses TRBV18 with TRBJ1-1. The germline gives CDR1 KGHSH, CDR2 LQKENI. CDR3 size: 13 residues. This CDR3 reads CASLRGTNTEAFF.

The rearrangement links TRBV30 to TRBJ1-1; the TCRdb call, TRBD1, lacks DNA for checking. The CDR3 covers 13 residues. Germline CDR1 reads GTSNPN; CDR2 reads SVGIG (reference sequence). This chain's CDR3 is CAWRRQGFTEAFF.

V and J are TRBV7-8 and TRBJ2-5; TCRdb's D call of TRBD1 is untestable without DNA. The CDR3 contains 16 residues. From germline, CDR1 is SGHVS and CDR2 FQNEAQ. CDR3: CASSLAGTGRGETQYF. The whole variable domain, filled in from reference TRBV7-8 and TRBJ2-5, reads GAGVSQSPRYKVAKRGQDVALRCDPISGHVSLFWYQQALGQGPEFLTYFQNEAQLDKSGLPSDRFFAERPEGSVSTLKIQRTQQEDSAVYLCASSLAGTGRGETQYFGPGTRLLVL.

Here the CDR3 reads CSARREQRAWEQFF. J is TRBJ2-1 and V is TRBV20-1; the TCRdb D gene call, TRBD1, has no DNA to confirm it. Germline V gene lookup returns CDR1 DFQATT and CDR2 SNEGSKA (reference sequence). CDR3 length: 14 residues.

The chain links TRBV5-8 to TRBJ2-2; absent DNA, TCRdb's TRBD2 call cannot be checked. The V gene's germline CDR1 is SGHTS and CDR2 YDEGEE. This CDR3 contains 18 residues. This CDR3 is CASSNGLAGGANTGELFF.

The J gene is TRBJ2-5, the V gene TRBV10-3; TCRdb proposes TRBD2, but this gene call is untestable without DNA. CDR1 and CDR2 from the germline V gene are ENHRY and SYGVKD. There are 19 residues in the CDR3. CDR3 protein: CAISETNTWTSGGGETQYF.